This entry concerns a single T cell receptor beta chain. As yet, its antigen is unknown. Per germline, CDR1 SGHVS and CDR2 FQNEAQ. V lost 4 bases and J lost 0, with 16 bases in between. The CDR3 is 17 amino acids. The data belong to a study of T-cell memory formation after mild COVID-19. Study results and limitations: A balance of CD4 and CD8 characterized clones contracting day 15 to 85, whereas later expanders leaned CD4+.

TCRdb fed the 5' RACE reads into MiXCR, producing one record per CDR3 protein. The sample lists roughly 450,000 distinct CDR3 sequences; approximately 18% were seen once. The chain recombines TRBV7-8 with TRBJ2-1, with D perhaps TRBD1 (6 bases). The material sequenced was PBMCs or a T cell subset sorted from them (not recorded which). The TCR originated in an adult woman who had mild COVID-19 (a few samples of this study predate the infection). Cell type and time point are not known. In nucleotides, the CDR3 is TGTGCCAGCAGCTCTGTGACAGGATGGAGCTCCTACAATGAGCAGTTCTTC. Residues: CASSSVTGWSSYNEQFF.